This entry lists 9 T cell receptor beta chains sequenced from one sample in a study of blood T cell repertoires in COVID-19. Sequencing used immunoSEQ multiplex PCR; TCRdb keeps in-frame clones, though not all of them. The data hold some 110,000 clones, with about 90% observed a single time. Source material: peripheral blood. These receptors were collected from a middle-aged man with acute or convalescent COVID-19.

This chain links TRBV7-9 with TRBJ1-6; 8 bases agree with TRBD1. Unmatched junction bases numbered 6, after V lost 1 base and J lost 10 bases. The CDR3 runs 15 residues. CDR1 SEHNR and CDR2 FQNEAQ come from the germline V gene (reference sequence). The CDR3 DNA follows: TGTGCCAGCAGCTTAGGACAGGGGTTGAGATCACCCCTCCACTTT. It codes for CASSLGQGLRSPLHF.

V is TRBV4-1 and J is TRBJ2-2; D gene ambiguous. V was clipped by 0 bases and J by 4 bases, with 6 bases between them. This CDR3 spans 14 amino acids. Germline CDR1 MGHRA, CDR2 YSYEKL. The chain's CDR3 is CASSQELRTGELFF. The CDR3, as DNA: TGCGCCAGCAGCCAAGAGCTACGCACCGGGGAGCTGTTTTTT.

J is TRBJ2-7 and V is TRBV10-3; 8 bases are shared with TRBD1. Germline V gene data show CDR1 as ENHRY and CDR2 as SYGVKD. The CDR3 covers 15 residues. J was trimmed by 0 bases and V by 3 bases; bases with no gene match: 4. CDR3 sequence: CAISERQGASYEQYF. DNA of the CDR3: TGTGCCATCAGTGAACGGCAGGGGGCCTCCTACGAGCAGTACTTC.

V and J are TRBV29-1 and TRBJ1-1, with D possibly TRBD1 on 5 matching bases. V dropped 6 bases and J dropped 12 bases, with 20 bases sitting between them. Germline values: CDR1 SQVTM, CDR2 ANQGSEA. The CDR3 has 12 amino acids. The CDR3 sequence: CSVAISGRVTFF. CDR3 coding DNA: TGCAGCGTCGCCATTTCAGGGAGGGTAACTTTCTTT.

V usage is TRBV28 and J usage is TRBJ2-1; D remains ambiguous. This CDR3 spans 14 amino acids. Trimming left V 3 bases short and J 0 bases short, with 6 bases between. Germline CDR1 reads MDHEN; CDR2 reads SYDVKM. The CDR3 sequence is CASSFPRSYNEQFF. The CDR3 DNA sequence: TGTGCCAGCAGTTTCCCTCGCTCCTACAATGAGCAGTTCTTC.

The V call is TRBV27, the J call TRBJ1-2; 8 nucleotides line up with TRBD1. V trimming: 0 bases; J trimming: 4 bases; junction bases outside the gene matches: 4. CDR3 length equals 15 residues. CDR1 MNHEY and CDR2 SMNVEV come from the germline V gene (reference sequence). CDR3 loop: CASSLSDREGYGYTF. The CDR3 nucleotides are TGTGCCAGCAGTTTATCGGACAGGGAAGGCTATGGCTACACCTTC.

This chain joins TRBV3-1 (or the pseudogene TRBV3-2) and TRBJ2-5; a possible D gene is TRBD1 (6 bases). CDR3 size: 14 residues. Germline V gives CDR1 LGHDT, CDR2 YNNKEL (reference sequence). V was pared by 4 bases and J by 5 bases, with 14 bases between. The CDR3 loop reads CASSPHPQGETQYF. DNA for the CDR3: TGTGCCAGCAGCCCCCACCCGCAGGGGGAGACCCAGTACTTC.

In regard to this clone: Other DNA sequences within the sample encode an identical CDR3. The chain carries TRBV7-9 and TRBJ2-7, with 7 bases identical to TRBD1. Germline V gene data show CDR1 as SEHNR and CDR2 as FQNEAQ (reference sequence). J lost 4 bases, V lost 6 bases, and 9 bases had no gene match. CDR3 length: 14 residues. Here the CDR3 DNA reads TGTGCCAGCAGTCCAGCCGGGACAGCATACGAGCAGTACTTC. This translates into CASSPAGTAYEQYF.

The rearrangement uses TRBV4-1 and TRBJ2-7; 12 bases agree with TRBD1. The CDR3 runs 16 residues. V shed 1 base and J 4 bases; nucleotides not matched to a gene: 5. The germline V gene has CDR1 MGHRA and CDR2 YSYEKL. The CDR3, as DNA: TGCGCCAGCAGCCAAGTAGGGACAGGGGGCCATTACGAGCAGTACTTC. Translation gives CASSQVGTGGHYEQYF.